The 18 T cell receptor beta chains listed next were all sequenced from one sample in a study of T-cell reconstitution after alpha-beta-depleted transplantation in children. Unique molecular identifiers were incorporated into the prepared TCRbeta library. TCRdb ran MiXCR on the PCR reads and lists one entry per CDR3 protein. The table shows 4,000 or so distinct CDR3 sequences, with roughly a quarter occurring only once. Here the sequenced sample was PBMCs, mostly from graft donor cells, taken 60 days after TCRalphabeta/CD19-depleted stem cell transplant. Receptors originate from a boy in the first two years of life who had a stem cell transplant for acute myeloid leukemia, so the T cells may come from the graft donor.

This clonotype was counted ten times or more. This chain uses TRBV6-4 with TRBJ2-5, with D uncertain. CDR1 is MRHNA, CDR2 SNTAGT, per germline. Trimming took off 0 bases at V and 5 bases at J, with 13 bases between the two ends. This CDR3 is built from 15 residues. The CDR3 here is CASSDSPGPWETQYF. The CDR3 DNA reads as TGTGCCAGCAGTGACTCTCCCGGCCCATGGGAGACCCAGTACTTC.

The chain has TRBV12-3 or TRBV12-4 and TRBJ2-1; 10 nucleotides agree with TRBD2. The CDR3 has 19 residues. J was trimmed by 5 bases and V by 2 bases; bases with no gene match: 15. The CDR3 DNA sequence: TGTGCCAGCAGTTTACGTTGGGGCCGTATTGGGACTAGCGACAATGAGCAGTTCTTC. Protein sequence: CASSLRWGRIGTSDNEQFF.

CDR3 region: CASSIGPRAGELFF. The DNA of the CDR3 is TGTGCCAGTAGTATTGGTCCCCGGGCCGGGGAGCTGTTTTTT. V usage is TRBV19 and J usage is TRBJ2-2, with D unclear. The ends were cut back, 3 bases at V and 6 bases at J, with 11 bases in the middle. Germline values: CDR1 LNHDA, CDR2 SQIVND (reference sequence). The CDR3 runs 14 residues.

By its share, this clonotype is medium-sized. The gene calls are TRBV29-1 and TRBJ2-1; 11 bases match TRBD1. Germline V gene data show CDR1 as SQVTM and CDR2 as ANQGSEA. The V gene end was trimmed by 4 bases and the J gene end by 1 base; junction bases not matched to a gene: 12. This CDR3 is 18 amino acids long. The CDR3 DNA follows: TGCAGCGTTGCCTGGCCCTTCGGACAGGGGGCTTCCTACAATGAGCAGTTCTTC. Translation gives CSVAWPFGQGASYNEQFF.

This clonotype was picked up many times. The rearrangement joins TRBV20-1 to TRBJ2-5; D possibly corresponds to TRBD2 (5 bases). The CDR3 has 13 residues. From germline, CDR1 is DFQATT and CDR2 SNEGSKA (reference sequence). V gave up 6 bases and J gave up 5 bases, with 16 bases separating them. DNA for the CDR3: TGCAGTGCCACCTCGGACCAGCGGGAGACCCAGTACTTC. Encoded protein: CSATSDQRETQYF.

This clonotype was picked up many times. At one of its ends the junction is not consistent with the germline gene, which may arise from a read error. The gene calls are TRBV20-1 and TRBJ2-4; 7 bases are shared with TRBD1. This CDR3 has 13 residues. Germline V gene lookup returns CDR1 DFQATT and CDR2 SNEGSKA (reference sequence). The DNA for the CDR3 is TGCAGTGCTAGAAGAGGGGAACTACAGGGGCCCTTCTTC. As protein: CSARRGELQGPFF.

There are many counts of this clonotype. The genes are TRBV10-3 and TRBJ2-5; perhaps TRBD2 as D (6 bases). Germline lookup yields CDR1 ENHRY and CDR2 SYGVKD. V was cut by 5 bases and J by 4 bases, with 14 bases left in between. The CDR3 is made up of 14 amino acids. CDR3 DNA: TGTGCCATCAGTTTTCTAGCGTTCCCAGAGACCCAGTACTTC. Its protein product is CAISFLAFPETQYF.

The chain carries TRBV28 and TRBJ2-1; 13 bases line up with TRBD2. Germline assignment: CDR1 MDHEN and CDR2 SYDVKM. The CDR3 is 14 residues long. Trimming at V came to 2 bases and at J to 10 bases, leaving 2 bases not matched to a gene. The CDR3 is CASSLGLAGVEQFF. CDR3 nucleotide sequence: TGTGCCAGCAGTTTAGGACTAGCGGGAGTGGAGCAGTTCTTC.

This clonotype was counted ten times or more. The CDR3 coding sequence is TGTGCCAGCAGTTACTCTTTGTTCTGGGCACGGAACTATGGCTACACCTTC. Translating gives CASSYSLFWARNYGYTF. The chain joins TRBV6-5 to TRBJ1-2; no clear D gene. This CDR3 spans 17 amino acids. V dropped 0 bases and J dropped 2 bases, with 16 bases sitting between them. CDR1 MNHEY and CDR2 SVGAGI come from the germline V gene.

This clonotype was seen many times. This chain joins TRBV2 and TRBJ2-7, with 7 bases fitting TRBD1. This CDR3 is 15 amino acids long. Germline CDR1 is SNHLY and CDR2 is FYNNEI. Losses at the gene ends were 7 bases for V and 3 bases for J; bases not matched to a gene: 12. DNA of the CDR3: TGTGCCAGCACCCCCTCCGGGACAGTCGGCTACGAGCAGTACTTC. Its translation is CASTPSGTVGYEQYF.

The chain joins TRBV3-1 to TRBJ2-7; 7 nucleotides line up with TRBD2. V shed 8 bases, J shed 6 bases, and the junction held 7 bases outside the gene matches. Germline CDR1 and CDR2: LGHDT and YNNKEL (reference sequence). This CDR3 is 12 amino acids long. The chain's CDR3 is CASSTGGSEQYF. DNA for the CDR3: TGTGCCAGCTCCACCGGGGGGAGCGAGCAGTACTTC.

This clonotype is labeled medium-sized (0.01 to 0.1%). This chain connects TRBV5-4 to TRBJ2-6; maybe TRBD2 (6 bases). V was pared by 1 base and J by 0 bases, with 8 bases between. Germline CDR1 reads SGHNT; CDR2 reads YYREEE (reference sequence). The CDR3 runs 16 residues. The CDR3 DNA follows: TGTGCCAGCAGCTTGTGGAGGGGCTCTGGGGCCAACGTCCTGACTTTC. The encoded protein is CASSLWRGSGANVLTF.

This clonotype appeared a few times. This rearrangement joins TRBV15 to TRBJ2-3, with D perhaps matching TRBD1 or TRBD2 (5 bases each). The CDR3 has 11 amino acids. Per germline, CDR1 LNHNV and CDR2 YYDKDF (reference sequence). CDR3 DNA sequence: TGTGCGTCTTGGGGGACAGATACGCAGTATTTT. It yields the protein CASWGTDTQYF.

This clonotype has a count of ten or more. CDR3 region: CASSVATWGPRYF. The CDR3 region has the DNA TGTGCCAGCAGCGTAGCTACATGGGGCCCCCGGTACTTC. The chain is built from TRBV9 and TRBJ2-7; D may be TRBD1 (5 bases). Germline V lookup: CDR1 SGDLS, CDR2 YYNGEE. V shed 0 bases and J shed 12 bases, with 16 bases lying between them. The CDR3 length is 13 residues.

The table lists this clonotype with many counts. The chain combines TRBV25-1 with TRBJ2-1; TRBD1 might be the D (6 bases). This CDR3 comprises 15 residues. Trimming took off 6 bases at V and 7 bases at J, with 19 bases between the two ends. In germline, CDR1 is MGHDK, CDR2 SYGVNS. The chain's CDR3 is CASRSGGRGRNEQFF. The DNA for the CDR3 is TGTGCCAGCAGGAGTGGTGGCAGGGGCAGGAATGAGCAGTTCTTC.

This clonotype was detected many times. The V and J genes are TRBV7-2 and TRBJ2-3, with D possibly being TRBD2 (6 bases). Germline CDR1 and CDR2: SGHTA and FQGNSA. Trimming pared 4 bases from V and 11 bases from J, leaving 19 bases between. The CDR3 sequence is 14 residues long. The CDR3, as DNA: TGTGCCAGCAGCTCCCTGGGGGGTGATATAAAGCAGTATTTT. It specifies CASSSLGGDIKQYF.

This clonotype was detected only once. The chain uses TRBV11-2 and TRBJ2-5, with TRBD2 as a possible D gene (7 bases). Trimming removed 4 bases at V and 4 bases at J, with 13 bases between. The CDR3 is 14 residues long. Looked up from germline, CDR1 is SGHAT and CDR2 is FQNNGV. The CDR3 region has the DNA TGTGCCAGCAGCTCCCCGCGGGGGCTAGAGACCCAGTACTTC. It yields the protein CASSSPRGLETQYF.

This clonotype was observed at least ten times. CDR3 in DNA: TGTGCCAGCAGCCGGTTTTCGGGGACAGGAGGGTCAGAGACCCAGTACTTC. Encoded protein: CASSRFSGTGGSETQYF. The rearrangement links TRBV7-9 to TRBJ2-5; TRBD1 agrees at 8 bases. The CDR3 consists of 17 residues. After removal of 5 bases from V and 4 bases from J, the junction contained 15 bases not matched to a gene. Per germline, CDR1 SEHNR and CDR2 FQNEAQ (reference sequence).